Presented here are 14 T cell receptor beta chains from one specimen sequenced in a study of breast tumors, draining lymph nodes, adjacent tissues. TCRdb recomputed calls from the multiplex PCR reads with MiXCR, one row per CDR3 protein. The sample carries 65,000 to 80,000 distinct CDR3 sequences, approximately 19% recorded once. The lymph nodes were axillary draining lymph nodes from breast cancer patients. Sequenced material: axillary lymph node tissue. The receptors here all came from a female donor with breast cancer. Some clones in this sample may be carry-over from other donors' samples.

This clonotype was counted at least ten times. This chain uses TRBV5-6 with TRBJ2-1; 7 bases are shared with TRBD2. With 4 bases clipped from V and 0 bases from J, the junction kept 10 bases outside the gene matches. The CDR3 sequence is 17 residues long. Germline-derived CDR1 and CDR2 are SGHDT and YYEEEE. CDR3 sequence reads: CASSRRGTASSYNEQFF. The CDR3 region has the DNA TGTGCCAGCAGCCGGCGGGGGACTGCAAGCTCCTACAATGAGCAGTTCTTC.

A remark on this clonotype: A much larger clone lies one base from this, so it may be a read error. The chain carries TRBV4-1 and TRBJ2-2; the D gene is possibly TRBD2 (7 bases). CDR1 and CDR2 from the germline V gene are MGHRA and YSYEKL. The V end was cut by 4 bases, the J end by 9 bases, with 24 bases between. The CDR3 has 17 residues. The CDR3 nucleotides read TGCGCCAGCAGCCGGGGGGCTCAGGGCTCGAGCGGGAGGGAGCTGTTTTTT. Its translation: CASSRGAQGSSGRELFF.

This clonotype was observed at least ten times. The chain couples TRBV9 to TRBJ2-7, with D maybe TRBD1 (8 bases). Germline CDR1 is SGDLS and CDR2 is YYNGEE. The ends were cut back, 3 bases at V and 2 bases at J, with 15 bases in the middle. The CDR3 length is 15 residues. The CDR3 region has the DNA TGTGCCAGCAGCGCAACAGGGGGGGCCCCCTACGAGCAGTACTTC. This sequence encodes CASSATGGAPYEQYF.

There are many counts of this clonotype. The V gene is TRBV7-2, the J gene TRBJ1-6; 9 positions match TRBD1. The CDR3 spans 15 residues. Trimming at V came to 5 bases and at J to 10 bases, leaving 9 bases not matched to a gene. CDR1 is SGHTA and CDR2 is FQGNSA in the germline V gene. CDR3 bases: TGTGCCAGCAGCCCACAGGGGGCGCAGGGCTCACCCCTCCACTTT. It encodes CASSPQGAQGSPLHF.

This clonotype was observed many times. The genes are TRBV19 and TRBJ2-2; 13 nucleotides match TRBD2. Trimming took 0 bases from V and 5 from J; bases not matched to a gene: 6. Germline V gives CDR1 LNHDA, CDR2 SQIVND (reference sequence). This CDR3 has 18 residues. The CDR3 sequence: CASSIDLGLAGTTGELFF. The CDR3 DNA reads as TGTGCCAGTAGTATAGACTTGGGACTAGCGGGGACTACCGGGGAGCTGTTTTTT.

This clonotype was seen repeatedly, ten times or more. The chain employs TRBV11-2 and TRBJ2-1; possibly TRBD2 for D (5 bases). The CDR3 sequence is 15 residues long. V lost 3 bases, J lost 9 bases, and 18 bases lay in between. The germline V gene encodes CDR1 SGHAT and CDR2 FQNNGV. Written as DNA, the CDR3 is TGTGCCAGCAGCTTCCGACGACCCCCGGCGGGTGAGCAGTTCTTC. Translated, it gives CASSFRRPPAGEQFF.

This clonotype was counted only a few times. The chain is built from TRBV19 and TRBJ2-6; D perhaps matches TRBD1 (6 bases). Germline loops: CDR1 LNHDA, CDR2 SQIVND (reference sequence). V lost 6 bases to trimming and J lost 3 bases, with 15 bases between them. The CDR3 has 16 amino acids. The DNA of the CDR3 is TGTGCCAGTAGCCGACAGGCTGGGGGTGGGGCCAACGTCCTGACTTTC. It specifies CASSRQAGGGANVLTF.

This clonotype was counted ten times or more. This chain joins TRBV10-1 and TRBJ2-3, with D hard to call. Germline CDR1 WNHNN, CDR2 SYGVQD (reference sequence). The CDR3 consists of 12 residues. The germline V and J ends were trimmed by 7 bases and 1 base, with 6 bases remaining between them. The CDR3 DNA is TGCGCCAGCATACGCGGCACAGATACGCAGTATTTT. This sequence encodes CASIRGTDTQYF.

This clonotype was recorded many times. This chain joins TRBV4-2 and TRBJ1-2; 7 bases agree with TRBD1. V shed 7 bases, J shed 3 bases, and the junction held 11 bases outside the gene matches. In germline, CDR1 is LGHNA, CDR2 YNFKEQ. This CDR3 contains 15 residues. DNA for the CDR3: TGTGCCAGCACCGCAAGCTCAGGGGGAGACTATGGCTACACCTTC. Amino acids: CASTASSGGDYGYTF.

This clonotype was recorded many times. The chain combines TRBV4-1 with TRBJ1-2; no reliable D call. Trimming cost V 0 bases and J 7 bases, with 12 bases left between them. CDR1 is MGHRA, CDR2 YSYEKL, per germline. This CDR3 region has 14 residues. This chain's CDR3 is CASSQEPGPSGYTF. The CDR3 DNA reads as TGCGCCAGCAGCCAAGAACCCGGGCCCTCTGGCTACACCTTC.

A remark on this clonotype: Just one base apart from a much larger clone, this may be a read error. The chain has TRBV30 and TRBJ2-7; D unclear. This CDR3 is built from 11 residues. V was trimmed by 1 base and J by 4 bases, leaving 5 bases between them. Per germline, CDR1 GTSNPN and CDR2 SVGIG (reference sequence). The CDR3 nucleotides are TGTGCCTGGAGTGAGCAGTACGAGCAGTACTTC. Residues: CAWSEQYEQYF.

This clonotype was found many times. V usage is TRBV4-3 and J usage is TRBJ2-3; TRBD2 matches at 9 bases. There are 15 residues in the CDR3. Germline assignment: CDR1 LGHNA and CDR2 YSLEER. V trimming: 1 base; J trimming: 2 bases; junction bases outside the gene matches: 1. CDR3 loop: CASSQGLAATDTQYF. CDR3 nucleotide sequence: TGCGCCAGCAGCCAAGGACTAGCGGCCACAGATACGCAGTATTTT.

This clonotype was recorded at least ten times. CDR3 coding DNA: TGCAGTGCTCAAAGGGGACAGGGACTCTACGAGCAGTACTTC. Its translation: CSAQRGQGLYEQYF. J is TRBJ2-7 and V is TRBV20-1, with 9 bases aligning to TRBD1. After removal of 5 bases from V and 3 bases from J, the junction contained 8 bases not matched to a gene. The CDR3 covers 14 residues. Germline V CDR1 and CDR2: DFQATT, SNEGSKA (reference sequence).

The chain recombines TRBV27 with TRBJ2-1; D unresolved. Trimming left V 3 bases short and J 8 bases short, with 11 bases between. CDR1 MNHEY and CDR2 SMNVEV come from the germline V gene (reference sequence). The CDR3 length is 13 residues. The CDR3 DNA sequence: TGTGCCAGCAGTTTTTCGGCTGGCCATGAGCAGTTCTTC. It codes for CASSFSAGHEQFF.